These 22 T cell receptor beta chains were sequenced from one sample in a study of T cell repertoires in breast cancer. Primers covering all TCR V genes were used in emulsion RT-PCR on CD8+ T cells. Unpaired genes were suppressed by blocking oligonucleotides during a second nested PCR. Each CDR3 protein is one row after TCRdb ran MiXCR on the emulsion pairing reads. Its table lists about 80 distinct CDR3 sequences. The sample comprised CD8+ T cells. Source of these receptors: a pool of human donors with breast cancer or a healthy control (not recorded which).

On this clonotype: Germline is not matched at one junction end, which may reflect a read error. The gene calls are TRBV6-6 and TRBJ2-3, with 10 bases aligning to TRBD1. The CDR3 loop spans 16 amino acids. Germline CDR1 reads MNHNY; CDR2 reads SVGAGI (reference sequence). CDR3 nucleotides: TGTGCCAACAGTTACTCGGGACAGGGGTACGCAGATACGCAGTATTTT. This codes for CANSYSGQGYADTQYF.

V and J are TRBV7-3 and TRBJ1-1; no definite D call. The ends were cut back, 4 bases at V and 0 bases at J, with 6 bases in the middle. Looked up from germline, CDR1 is SGHTA and CDR2 is FQGTGA. The CDR3 extends over 13 amino acids. The CDR3 DNA is TGTGCCAGCAGCTCAACCATGAACACTGAAGCTTTCTTT. Translation: CASSSTMNTEAFF.

A remark on this clonotype: Lacking the conserved final phenylalanine or tryptophan, this CDR3 likely reflects a read error. The chain links TRBV7-2 to TRBJ2-3, with 8 bases identical to TRBD2. Germline values: CDR1 SGHTA, CDR2 FQGNSA. J gave up 3 bases and V 5 bases, and 10 bases lay outside the gene matches. The CDR3 spans 16 residues. CDR3 residues: CASSPPLLAVTDTQYL. The CDR3 nucleotides are TGTGCCAGCAGCCCCCCGTTACTAGCGGTTACAGATACGCAGTATCTT.

With regard to this clonotype: It is likely a read error, because the conserved phenylalanine at the end of the CDR3 is missing. It is unclear where the CDR3 begins or ends on the DNA, so no DNA is shown, and the CDR3 is as TCRdb lists it. The CDR3 loop reads CASLGLSGEKLGC. The genes are TRBV27 and TRBJ1-4. The CDR3 is 13 amino acids long, termini counted. Germline CDR1 MNHEY, CDR2 SMNVEV (reference sequence).

Of note for this clonotype: One end of the junction fails to match germline, which may point to a read error. The chain recombines TRBV7-3 with TRBJ1-1; D possibly corresponds to TRBD1 (6 bases). Germline V gene sequence: CDR1 SGHTA, CDR2 FQGTGA. CDR3 size: 15 residues. The CDR3 is CTSSLNGGMNTEAFF. CDR3 in DNA: TGTACCAGCAGCTTAAACGGGGGCATGAACACTGAAGCTTTCTTT.

CDR3 sequence reads: CASSPRTGYEQYF. CDR3 nucleotides: TGTGCCAGCAGCCCCCGGACAGGGTACGAGCAGTACTTC. The chain combines TRBV7-2 with TRBJ2-7; TRBD1 matches at 8 bases. The CDR3 sequence is 13 residues long. V shed 5 bases, J shed 4 bases, and the junction held 4 bases outside the gene matches. CDR1 and CDR2 (germline): SGHTA, FQGNSA.

This chain connects TRBV6-1 to TRBJ2-1; 8 nucleotides align to TRBD2. There are 14 residues in the CDR3. CDR1 MNHNS and CDR2 SASEGT come from the germline V gene. V lost 7 bases to trimming and J lost 5 bases; unmatched junction nucleotides: 7. The CDR3 sequence: CASNGRVTNNEQFF. The DNA of the CDR3 is TGTGCCAGCAACGGGAGGGTCACTAACAATGAGCAGTTCTTC.

Notes on this clonotype: Being one base from a much bigger clone, this may be a read error. This rearrangement joins TRBV7-6 to TRBJ1-4; D is uncertain. This CDR3 comprises 14 residues. Germline CDR1 reads SGHVS; CDR2 reads FNYEAQ. Between the trimmed V and J ends, which lost 5 bases and 4 bases, there was a span of 11 bases. The DNA of the CDR3 is TGTGCCAGCAGCGCCCTGACGGGTAATGAAAAACTGTTTTTT. Amino acid sequence: CASSALTGNEKLFF.

As regards this clonotype: This likely comes from a read error, as the CDR3 has no conserved phenylalanine or tryptophan at its end. The DNA is omitted, as the CDR3 cannot be located on it reliably, and the CDR3 follows TCRdb's listing. This chain joins TRBV27 and TRBJ1-4. The CDR3 numbers 13 amino acids, ends counted. Germline CDR1 reads MNHEY; CDR2 reads SMNVEV (reference sequence). CDR3 sequence: CASLGLRGEKMVV.

This clonotype was detected only a few times. The J gene is TRBJ1-2, the V gene TRBV7-2, with TRBD1 identical over 9 bases. The CDR3 has 13 amino acids. Germline-derived CDR1 and CDR2 are SGHTA and FQGNSA. V was pared by 5 bases and J by 6 bases, with 4 bases of the junction left unmatched. The CDR3 DNA sequence: TGTGCCAGCAGCCCTAGACAGGGGGATGGCTACACCTTC. This translates into CASSPRQGDGYTF.

A remark on this clonotype: An end of the junction differs from the germline gene, which may be a read error. V usage is TRBV6-8 and J usage is TRBJ2-7, with 11 nucleotides matching TRBD1. CDR3 length equals 14 residues. Germline CDR1 reads MNHGY; CDR2 reads SAAAGT. The CDR3: CASSYWTGGYEQCF. CDR3 in DNA: TGTGCCAGCAGTTACTGGACAGGGGGCTACGAGCAGTGCTTC.

This clonotype was seen a few times. CDR3: CASSFADQPQHF. As DNA, the CDR3 is TGTGCCAGCAGCTTCGCAGATCAGCCCCAGCATTTT. The chain employs TRBV7-3 and TRBJ1-5; the D is unclear. The V end was cut by 3 bases, the J end by 5 bases, with 5 bases between. In germline, CDR1 is SGHTA, CDR2 FQGTGA. The CDR3 has 12 residues.

In this sample, this clonotype is large. This chain connects TRBV19 to TRBJ1-1; D is unclear. CDR1 and CDR2 (germline): LNHDA, SQIVND (reference sequence). V gave up 3 bases and J gave up 1 base, with 9 bases separating them. The length of the CDR3 is 14 residues. The CDR3, as DNA: TGTGCCAGTAGTATCGGAGGGCCGAACACTGAAGCTTTCTTT. Amino acid sequence: CASSIGGPNTEAFF.

Relative to its sample, this clonotype is large. Relative to the germline gene, one junction end is altered; a read error may explain this. The chain links TRBV7-6 to TRBJ1-2, with 7 positions matching TRBD1. Per the germline V gene, CDR1 is SGHVS and CDR2 is FNYEAQ. This CDR3 contains 15 residues. The CDR3 loop reads CASSLYMGQNYGYTF. CDR3 sequence (DNA): TGTGCCAGCAGCTTATATATGGGACAGAACTATGGTTACACCTTC.

By frequency in the sample, this clonotype is large. CDR3 coding DNA: TGTGCCAGCAATGGGAGGGCCATTAACGATGAGCAGTTCTTC. Translation gives CASNGRAINDEQFF. The rearrangement uses TRBV6-1 and TRBJ2-1; 7 nucleotides align to TRBD2. The germline V gene encodes CDR1 MNHNS and CDR2 SASEGT. CDR3 length equals 14 residues. The J segment lost 8 bases and the V segment lost 7 bases, leaving 11 bases of the junction unmatched.

The chain employs TRBV7-6 and TRBJ2-2; D uncertain. CDR1 and CDR2 from the germline V gene are SGHVS and FNYEAQ. This CDR3 region has 12 residues. The chain's CDR3 is CESSLKIGELFF. CDR3 bases: TGTGAAAGCAGCTTAAAGATCGGGGAGCTGTTTTTT. Full variable domain (remainder filled in from reference TRBV7-6 and TRBJ2-2): GAGVSQSPRYKVTKRGQDVALRCDPISGHVSLYWYRQALGQGPEFLTYFNYEAQQDKSGLPNDRFSAERPEGSISTLTIQRTEQRDSAMYRCESSLKIGELFFGEGSRLTVL.

Only a few counts were recorded for this clonotype. At one end the junction does not follow the germline gene, possibly because of a read error. V is TRBV19 and J is TRBJ1-1; the D is unclear. Germline V gene lookup returns CDR1 LNHDA and CDR2 SQIVND (reference sequence). CDR3 size: 14 residues. The CDR3 DNA follows: TGTACCAGTAGTATCAGAGGGCCGAACACTGAAGCTTTCTTT. Its translation: CTSSIRGPNTEAFF.

The CDR3 coding sequence is TGTGCCAGAACCTCGCGGGTAGGCTATGGCTACACCTTC. The encoded protein is CARTSRVGYGYTF. The J gene is TRBJ1-2, the V gene TRBV7-2; D is undetermined. Trimming stripped 9 bases from V and 4 bases from J, with 15 bases between. Germline CDR1 SGHTA, CDR2 FQGNSA. The CDR3 covers 13 residues.

This clonotype has a count of ten or more. A read error may be the cause here, since a much bigger clone is one base away. The chain carries TRBV6-6 and TRBJ2-3, with TRBD1 matching 10 bases. CDR3 size: 16 residues. From germline, CDR1 is MNHNY and CDR2 SVGAGI (reference sequence). The V gene end was trimmed by 0 bases and the J gene end by 5 bases; junction bases not matched to a gene: 5. The CDR3 DNA sequence: TGTGCCAGCAGTTACTCGGGACAGGGGTACAAAGATACGCAGTATTTT. This gives the protein CASSYSGQGYKDTQYF.

The rearrangement uses TRBV7-9 and TRBJ1-5; D possibly corresponds to TRBD1 (6 bases). Germline V lookup: CDR1 SEHNR, CDR2 FQNEAQ (reference sequence). This CDR3 is 15 amino acids long. The V end was cut by 3 bases, the J end by 3 bases, with 12 bases between. CDR3 region: CASSLNRDHNQPQHF. CDR3 sequence (DNA): TGTGCCAGCAGCTTGAACAGGGATCACAATCAGCCCCAGCATTTT.

V usage is TRBV7-3 and J usage is TRBJ2-3; D gene unclear. Trimming shortened V by 1 base and J by 2 bases, and 7 bases separated the two germline ends. This CDR3 comprises 14 residues. Per the germline V gene, CDR1 is SGHTA and CDR2 is FQGTGA. The CDR3 DNA is TGTGCCAGCAGCTTAAGGCAGGCCACAGATACGCAGTATTTT. It yields the protein CASSLRQATDTQYF.

The V gene is TRBV7-6, the J gene TRBJ2-7; D is perhaps TRBD1 (5 bases). Germline values: CDR1 SGHVS, CDR2 FNYEAQ. CDR3 length: 15 residues. The germline V and J ends were trimmed by 0 bases and 4 bases, with 13 bases remaining between them. This CDR3 is CASSLALRGQYEQYF. CDR3 coding DNA: TGTGCCAGCAGCTTAGCTCTCCGAGGACAATACGAGCAGTACTTC. The complete variable domain, with remaining parts taken from reference TRBV7-6 and TRBJ2-7, reads GAGVSQSPRYKVTKRGQDVALRCDPISGHVSLYWYRQALGQGPEFLTYFNYEAQQDKSGLPNDRFSAERPEGSISTLTIQRTEQRDSAMYRCASSLALRGQYEQYFGPGTRLTVT.